The rows below give T cell receptor beta chains drawn from one sample of a study of Ad26.COV2.S vaccination and SARS-CoV-2 variants. Repertoires were generated with immunoSEQ multiplex PCR, while TCRdb's copy carries only in-frame clones and drops some. This sample has fewer than 100,000 clones; 82% occur once, and the top ten carry approximately 15%. This material consisted of peripheral blood, taken after recovery from COVID-19. The origin of the receptors is a human donor who had recovered from COVID-19. Both conserved end residues are part of each CDR3. D genes are given only for firm matches. Expanded clones get a size class; other rows say once, few or many, or leave the size out.

D gene	J gene	clone size	V gene	CDR3 protein	CDR3 DNA
.	TRBJ1-2	.	TRBV9	CASSARHFPGSGYTF	TGTGCCAGCAGCGCCCGACATTTCCCAGGGTCTGGCTACACCTTC
.	TRBJ2-3	.	TRBV9	CASSVIGTSTDTQYF	TGTGCCAGCAGCGTAATCGGGACAAGCACAGATACGCAGTATTTT
TRBD1	TRBJ2-1	.	TRBV9	CASSEKGTAAYNEQFF	TGTGCCAGCAGCGAGAAAGGGACAGCAGCCTACAATGAGCAGTTCTTC
.	TRBJ1-1	.	TRBV10-2	CASRRIGTAHMNTEAFF	TGCGCCAGCAGACGAATCGGGACGGCTCACATGAACACTGAAGCTTTCTTT
.	TRBJ2-7	.	TRBV7-9	CASSPLGYEQYF	TGTGCCAGCAGCCCCTTGGGGTACGAGCAGTACTTC
TRBD1	TRBJ1-6	.	TRBV14	CASSRTGGASAYNSPLHF	TGTGCCAGCAGCCGGACAGGGGGCGCCTCCGCCTATAATTCACCCCTCCACTTT
TRBD2	TRBJ2-5	.	TRBV5-6	CASSQWGSSGILETQYF	TGTGCCAGCAGCCAATGGGGATCTAGCGGGATTCTGGAGACCCAGTACTTC
TRBD1	TRBJ2-7	.	TRBV6-5	CASSIDRGLYEQYF	TGTGCCAGCAGTATAGACAGGGGGCTATACGAGCAGTACTTC
TRBD1	TRBJ1-2	.	TRBV28	CASSLGQGPGYTF	TGTGCCAGCAGTTTGGGACAGGGACCTGGCTACACCTTC
.	TRBJ2-6	.	TRBV27	CASSLSSGANVLTF	TGTGCCAGCAGTTTAAGCTCTGGGGCCAACGTCCTGACTTTC
TRBD1	TRBJ2-7	.	TRBV7-8	CASSLDRGDYEQYF	TGTGCCAGCAGCTTAGACAGGGGGGACTACGAGCAGTACTTC
.	TRBJ1-1	.	TRBV5-6	CATRQFLNTEAFF	TGTGCCACAAGACAGTTTCTGAACACTGAAGCTTTCTTT
TRBD2	TRBJ2-1	.	TRBV7-3	CASSLFLGLGDNEQFF	TGTGCCAGCAGCTTATTTTTAGGACTAGGCGACAATGAGCAGTTCTTC
.	TRBJ1-1	.	TRBV14	CASSQMGQLNTEAFF	TGTGCCAGCAGCCAAATGGGACAATTGAACACTGAAGCTTTCTTT
TRBD1	TRBJ1-2	.	TRBV5-5	CASGQDVFYGYTF	TGTGCCAGCGGACAGGACGTTTTCTATGGCTACACCTTC
TRBD1	TRBJ2-3	.	TRBV5-1	CASSGRQGWGDTQYF	TGCGCCAGCAGCGGAAGACAGGGGTGGGGAGATACGCAGTATTTT
.	TRBJ1-1	.	TRBV6-5	CASSYSRGATEAFF	TGTGCCAGCAGTTACTCGCGAGGGGCCACTGAAGCTTTCTTT
.	TRBJ1-2	once	TRBV6-2/TRBV6-3	CASSSRSAFAGYTF	TGTGCCAGCAGTTCGCGGTCCGCCTTCGCAGGCTACACCTTC
TRBD2	TRBJ2-7	.	TRBV6-5	CASSYWSGSKYEQYF	TGTGCCAGCAGTTACTGGAGCGGGAGTAAATACGAGCAGTACTTC
.	TRBJ2-2	.	TRBV29-1	CSVRPNTGELFF	TGCAGCGTTAGACCGAACACCGGGGAGCTGTTTTTT
TRBD1	TRBJ1-1	.	TRBV7-3	CASSLGHTGGSEAFF	TGTGCCAGCAGCTTAGGACACACAGGGGGATCTGAAGCTTTCTTT
.	TRBJ1-3	.	TRBV28	CASSRRLTGLGNTIYF	TGTGCCAGCAGTCGCCGTTTAACAGGCCTCGGAAACACCATATATTTT
TRBD1	TRBJ1-2	.	TRBV6-1	CASSEALRDRKFNYGYTF	TGTGCCAGCAGTGAAGCGCTTCGGGACAGAAAATTTAACTATGGCTACACCTTC
.	TRBJ1-4	.	TRBV18	CASSGASGEKLFF	TGTGCCAGCTCAGGAGCGAGCGGGGAAAAACTGTTTTTT
TRBD2	TRBJ2-1	.	TRBV6-6	CASSPLTSGRTGNEQFF	TGTGCCAGCAGTCCGCTGACTAGCGGGAGGACGGGGAATGAGCAGTTCTTC
TRBD1	TRBJ1-5	.	TRBV9	CASSGGTGRFGDQPQHF	TGTGCCAGCAGCGGGGGGACAGGGCGGTTTGGCGATCAGCCCCAGCATTTT
TRBD1	TRBJ2-7	.	TRBV5-5	CASSLWTGGNEQYF	TGTGCCAGCAGCCTATGGACAGGGGGAAACGAGCAGTACTTC
.	TRBJ1-1	.	TRBV7-3	CASSRTGNTEAFF	TGTGCCAGCAGTCGCACAGGGAACACTGAAGCTTTCTTT
TRBD2	TRBJ2-1	.	TRBV3-1/TRBV3-2	CASSQVNPGQCGRAAHHEQFF	TGTGCCAGCAGCCAAGTTAACCCAGGGCAGTGCGGGAGGGCCGCTCACCATGAGCAGTTCTTC
.	TRBJ1-3	.	TRBV14	CASRRGLFGNTIYF	TGTGCCAGCAGACGAGGGCTATTTGGAAACACCATATATTTT